This T cell receptor beta chain is drawn from a study of CD8 T cells in Susac syndrome (dated by TCRdb to the late 2010s). Some background on the complete study: Repertoire sequencing was used to test whether CD8+ T cell activation and differentiation in Susac syndrome was antigen driven. The clonality of the CD8+ T cell repertoire was compared across over 9 healthy donors, around 14 Susac syndrome patients and around 15 multiple sclerosis patients.

High-throughput TCR beta sequencing profiled peripheral blood CD8+ and CD4+ T cells from healthy donors, Susac syndrome patients and multiple sclerosis patients. Healthy donors were age- and sex-matched controls. Bulk CD8+ and CD4+ T cells were purified by magnetic negative isolation, whereas CD8+ TEMRA cells were enriched by FACS. Blood was drawn into EDTA tubes, processed within 24 hours, and PBMCs were isolated by density gradient centrifugation. PBMCs intended for TCR sequencing were cryopreserved in liquid nitrogen and were subsequently thawed in a 37 degrees C water bath. A purity of at least 90% was achieved for sorted or isolated CD4+, CD8+ and CD8+ TEMRA cells. Trimming accounts for 2 bases at V and 0 bases at J, while the number of junction bases matched to no gene is 2. Measured from the cysteine to the phenylalanine, the CDR3 is 16 residues long. Here the CDR3 DNA is all that survives: 48 bases in frame from base 1. From a lookup of the germline V gene, CDR1 and CDR2 are KGHSH and LQKENI.

RNA was extracted using the RNeasy kit, and roughly 0.5 to 1 ug of the RNA was reverse transcribed with random hexamers. The immunoSEQ multiplex PCR assay, covering 54 Vbeta and 13 Jbeta segments, was used to amplify TCR beta CDR3 regions. PCR amplification bias was corrected using a synthetic template baseline for primer optimization and computational correction. As for how the authors treated the data: Reads were annotated to V, D and J genes according to IMGT and were analyzed with immunoSEQ Analyzer, with only productive sequences retained. To calculate clonality, Shannon entropy was normalized by log2 of the number of productive unique sequences and then subtracted from one. Public and private clones were assessed among the 100 most prevalent clones of each patient and control. Susac-specific clones were defined as absent from healthy and MS cohorts, roughly 1,100 published viral clones and other ImmuneACCESS disease sequences. TCRdb cleaned the public reads at Q25 with fastp, built clones with MiXCR and kept in-frame beta chains. For every CDR3 protein sequence, its rows merge into one entry that carries the most common genes and DNA. V and J calls and clone size were set by TCRdb, not the authors. This sample holds around 80,000 distinct CDR3 sequences; 90% to 95% were observed only once. 0.26% of the sample is held by the ten biggest clonotypes.

The paper's findings and limits, for the study overall: The study acknowledged that relatively few individuals were included in the TCR sequencing and HLA analysis.

Comment on this clonotype: The target of this receptor is not known. No much larger clone exists at a distance of one base, and base qualities are not known.

The specimen sequenced was CD8+ T cells from PBMCs. The sequence derives from a human donor in good health. This sequence uses TRBV18 and TRBJ2-1, with 9 bases aligning to TRBD1. CDR3 sequence: CASSPGTGSSYNEQFF. The DNA is TGTGCCAGCTCACCAGGGACAGGGAGCTCCTACAATGAGCAGTTCTTC.